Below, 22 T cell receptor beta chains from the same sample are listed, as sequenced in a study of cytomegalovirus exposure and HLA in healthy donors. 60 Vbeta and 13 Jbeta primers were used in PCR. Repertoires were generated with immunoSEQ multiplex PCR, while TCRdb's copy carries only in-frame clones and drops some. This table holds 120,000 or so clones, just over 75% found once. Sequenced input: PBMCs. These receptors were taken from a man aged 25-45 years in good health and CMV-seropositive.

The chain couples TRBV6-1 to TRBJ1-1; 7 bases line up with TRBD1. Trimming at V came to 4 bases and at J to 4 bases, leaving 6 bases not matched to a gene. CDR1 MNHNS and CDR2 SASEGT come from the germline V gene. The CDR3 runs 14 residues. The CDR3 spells CASSVWAGGTEAFF. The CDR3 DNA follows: TGTGCCAGCAGTGTATGGGCAGGGGGCACTGAAGCTTTCTTT.

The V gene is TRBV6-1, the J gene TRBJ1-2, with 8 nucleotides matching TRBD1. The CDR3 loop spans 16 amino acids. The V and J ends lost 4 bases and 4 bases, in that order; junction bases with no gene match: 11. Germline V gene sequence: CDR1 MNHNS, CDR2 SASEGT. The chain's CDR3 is CASSGAGTGAGYGYTF. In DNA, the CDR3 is TGTGCCAGCAGTGGAGCTGGGACAGGAGCAGGCTATGGCTACACCTTC.

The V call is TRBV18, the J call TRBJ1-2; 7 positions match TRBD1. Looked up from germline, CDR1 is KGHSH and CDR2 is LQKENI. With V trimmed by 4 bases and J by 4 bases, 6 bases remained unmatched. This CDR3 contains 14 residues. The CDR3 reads CASSQTRDSYGYTF. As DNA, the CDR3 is TGTGCCAGCTCACAAACCCGGGACAGCTATGGCTACACCTTC.

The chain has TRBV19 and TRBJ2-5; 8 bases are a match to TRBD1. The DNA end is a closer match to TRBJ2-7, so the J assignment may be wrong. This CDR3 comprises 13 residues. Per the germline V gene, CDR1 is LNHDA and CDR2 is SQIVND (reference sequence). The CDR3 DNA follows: TGTGCCAGTAGTACAAACAGGGGGACCGAGCAGTACTTC. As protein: CASSTNRGTEQYF.

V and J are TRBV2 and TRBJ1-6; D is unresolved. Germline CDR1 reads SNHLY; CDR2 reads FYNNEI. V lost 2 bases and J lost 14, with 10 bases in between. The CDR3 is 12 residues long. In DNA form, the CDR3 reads TGTGCCAGCAGTGAACTCCGCGGGGCCCTCCACTTT. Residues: CASSELRGALHF. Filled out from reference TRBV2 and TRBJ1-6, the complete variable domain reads EPEVTQTPSHQVTQMGQEVILRCVPISNHLYFYWYRQILGQKVEFLVSFYNNEISEKSEIFDDQFSVERPDGSNFTLKIRSTKLEDSAMYFCASSELRGALHFGNGTRLTVT.

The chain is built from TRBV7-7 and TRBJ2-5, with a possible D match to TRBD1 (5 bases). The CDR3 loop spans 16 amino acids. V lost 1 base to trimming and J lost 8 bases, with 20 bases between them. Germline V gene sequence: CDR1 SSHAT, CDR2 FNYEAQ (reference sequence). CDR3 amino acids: CASSLVAANKGETQYF. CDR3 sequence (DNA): TGTGCCAGCAGCTTAGTAGCCGCGAACAAAGGGGAAACCCAGTACTTC.

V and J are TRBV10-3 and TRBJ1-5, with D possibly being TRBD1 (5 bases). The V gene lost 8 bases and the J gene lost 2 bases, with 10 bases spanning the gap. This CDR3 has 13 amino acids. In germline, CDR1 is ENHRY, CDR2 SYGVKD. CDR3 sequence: CAIGGGGNQPQHF. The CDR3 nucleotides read TGTGCCATCGGCGGGGGAGGCAATCAGCCCCAGCATTTT.

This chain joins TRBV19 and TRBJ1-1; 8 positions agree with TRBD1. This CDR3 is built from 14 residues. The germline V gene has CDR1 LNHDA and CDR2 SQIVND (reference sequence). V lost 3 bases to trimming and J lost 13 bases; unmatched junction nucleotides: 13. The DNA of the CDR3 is TGTGCCAGTAGTATCGGGCAGGGGGCCGGGTGGGTTTTCTTT. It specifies CASSIGQGAGWVFF.

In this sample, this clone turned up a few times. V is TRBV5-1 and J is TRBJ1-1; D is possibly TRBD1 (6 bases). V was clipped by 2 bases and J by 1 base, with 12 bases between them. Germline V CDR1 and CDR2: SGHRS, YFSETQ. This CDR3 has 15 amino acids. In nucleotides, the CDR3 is TGCGCCAGCAGCTTAATGCCGGGACAGAACACTGAAGCTTTCTTT. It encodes CASSLMPGQNTEAFF.

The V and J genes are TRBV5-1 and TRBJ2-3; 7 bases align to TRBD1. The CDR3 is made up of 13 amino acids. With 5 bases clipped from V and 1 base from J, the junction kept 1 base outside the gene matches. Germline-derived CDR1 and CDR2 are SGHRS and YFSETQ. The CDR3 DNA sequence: TGCGCCAGCAGTACAGGGGGCACAGATACGCAGTATTTT. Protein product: CASSTGGTDTQYF.

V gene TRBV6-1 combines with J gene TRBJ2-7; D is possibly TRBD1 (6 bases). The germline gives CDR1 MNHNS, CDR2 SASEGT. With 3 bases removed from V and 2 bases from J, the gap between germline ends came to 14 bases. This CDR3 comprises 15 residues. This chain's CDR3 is CASSDIRTAPYEQYF. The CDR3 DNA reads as TGTGCCAGCAGTGATATTCGGACAGCCCCCTACGAGCAGTACTTC.

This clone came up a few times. CDR3 coding DNA: TGTGCCAGCAGCTTACAACAGGACTCCTACGAGCAGTACTTC. This codes for CASSLQQDSYEQYF. This chain uses TRBV11-2 with TRBJ2-7, with TRBD1 as a possible D gene (5 bases). With 2 bases removed from V and 0 bases from J, the gap between germline ends came to 8 bases. Germline V gene sequence: CDR1 SGHAT, CDR2 FQNNGV. The CDR3 consists of 14 residues.

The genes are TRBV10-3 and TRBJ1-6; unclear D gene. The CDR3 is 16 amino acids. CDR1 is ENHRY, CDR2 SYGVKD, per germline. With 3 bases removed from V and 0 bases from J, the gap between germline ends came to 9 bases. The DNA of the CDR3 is TGTGCCATCAGTGAAAGAGGGAGCTCCTATAATTCACCCCTCCACTTT. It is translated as CAISERGSSYNSPLHF.

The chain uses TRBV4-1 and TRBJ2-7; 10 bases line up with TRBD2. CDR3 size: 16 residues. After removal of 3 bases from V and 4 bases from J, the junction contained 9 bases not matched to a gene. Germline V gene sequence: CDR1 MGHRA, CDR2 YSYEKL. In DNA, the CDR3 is TGCGCCAGCAGCCATCCCCAAGCGGGGGGGAAGTACGAGCAGTACTTC. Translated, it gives CASSHPQAGGKYEQYF.

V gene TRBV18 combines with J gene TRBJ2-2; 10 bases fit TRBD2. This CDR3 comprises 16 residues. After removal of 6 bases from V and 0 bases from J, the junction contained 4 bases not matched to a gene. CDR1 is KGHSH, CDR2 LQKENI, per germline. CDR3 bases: TGTGCCAGCTCCTCTAGCGGGGGCGCGAACACCGGGGAGCTGTTTTTT. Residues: CASSSSGGANTGELFF.

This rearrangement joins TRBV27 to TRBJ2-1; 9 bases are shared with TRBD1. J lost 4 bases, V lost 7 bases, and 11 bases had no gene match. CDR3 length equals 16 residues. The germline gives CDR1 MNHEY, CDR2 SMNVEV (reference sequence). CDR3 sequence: CASTDQGQGIYNEQFF. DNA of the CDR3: TGTGCCAGCACTGACCAGGGACAGGGAATTTACAATGAGCAGTTCTTC.

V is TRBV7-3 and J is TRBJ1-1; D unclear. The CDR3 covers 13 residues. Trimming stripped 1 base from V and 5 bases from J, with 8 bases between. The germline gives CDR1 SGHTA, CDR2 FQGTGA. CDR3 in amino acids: CASSLKGGTEAFF. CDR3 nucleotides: TGTGCCAGCAGCTTAAAGGGAGGGACTGAAGCTTTCTTT.

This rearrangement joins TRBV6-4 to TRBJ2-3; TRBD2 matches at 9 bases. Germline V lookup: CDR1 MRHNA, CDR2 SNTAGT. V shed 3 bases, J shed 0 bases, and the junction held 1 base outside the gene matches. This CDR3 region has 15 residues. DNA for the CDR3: TGTGCCAGCAGTGAAGCGGGGGGTAGCACAGATACGCAGTATTTT. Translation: CASSEAGGSTDTQYF.

CDR3 protein: CASSVGLERGELFF. The CDR3 nucleotides are TGTGCCAGCAGCGTGGGACTAGAACGCGGGGAGCTGTTTTTT. This sequence joins TRBV5-5 and TRBJ2-2; 8 bases map to TRBD2. This CDR3 is 14 amino acids long. V shed 4 bases, J shed 7 bases, and the junction held 6 bases outside the gene matches. Germline V gene sequence: CDR1 SGHKS, CDR2 YYEKEE (reference sequence).

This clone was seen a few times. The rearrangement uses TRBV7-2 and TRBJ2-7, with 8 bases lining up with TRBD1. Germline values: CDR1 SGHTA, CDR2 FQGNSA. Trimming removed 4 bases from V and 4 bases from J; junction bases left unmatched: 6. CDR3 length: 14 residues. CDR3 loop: CASSSRTGSYEQYF. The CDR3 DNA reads TGTGCCAGCAGCTCACGGACAGGGTCGTACGAGCAGTACTTC.

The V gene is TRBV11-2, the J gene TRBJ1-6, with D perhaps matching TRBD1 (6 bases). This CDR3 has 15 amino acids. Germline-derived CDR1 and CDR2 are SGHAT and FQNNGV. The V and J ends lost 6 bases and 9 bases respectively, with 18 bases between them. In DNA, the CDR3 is TGTGCCAGCAGTCAATCGAGGGACATCCTTTCACCCCTCCACTTT. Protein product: CASSQSRDILSPLHF.

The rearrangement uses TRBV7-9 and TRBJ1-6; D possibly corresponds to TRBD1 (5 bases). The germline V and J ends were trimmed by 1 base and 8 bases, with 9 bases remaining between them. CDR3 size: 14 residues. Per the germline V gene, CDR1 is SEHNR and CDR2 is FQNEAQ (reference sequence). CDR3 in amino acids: CASSLVEGDSPLHF. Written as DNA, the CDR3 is TGTGCCAGCAGCTTAGTGGAAGGGGATTCACCCCTCCACTTT.